What follows are 22 T cell receptor beta chains derived from one specimen sequenced in a study of human T cells and chemical hapten exposure. Sample time point: healthy volunteer bleed at 6 weeks. Unfractionated whole blood yielded total RNA. In TCRdb, the RACE reads were re-called with MiXCR into one record per CDR3 protein. The sample lists roughly 75,000 distinct CDR3 sequences; roughly 7.9% were seen once. The material sequenced was whole blood. These receptors came from a female donor in good health. Some clones in this sample may be carry-over from other donors' samples.

The chain uses TRBV6-2 or TRBV6-3 and TRBJ2-4; D remains ambiguous. The length of the CDR3 is 14 residues. V was cut by 0 bases and J by 4 bases, with 7 bases left in between. Germline loops: CDR1 MNHEY, CDR2 SVGEGT. The CDR3 loop reads CASSYSRQKNIQYF. DNA for the CDR3: TGTGCCAGCAGTTACTCGCGGCAGAAAAACATTCAGTACTTC.

This clonotype was observed once. The chain employs TRBV9 and TRBJ2-3, with D hard to call. CDR3 size: 13 residues. Trimming cost V 2 bases and J 0 bases, with 4 bases left between them. Germline CDR1 and CDR2: SGDLS and YYNGEE. CDR3 in amino acids: CASSVGSTDTQYF. The CDR3 DNA sequence: TGTGCCAGCAGCGTGGGGAGCACAGATACGCAGTATTTT. Supplemented by reference TRBV9 and TRBJ2-3, the full variable domain reads DSGVTQTPKHLITATGQRVTLRCSPRSGDLSVYWYQQSLDQGLQFLIQYYNGEERAKGNILERFSAQQFPDLHSELNLSSLELGDSALYFCASSVGSTDTQYFGPGTRLTVL.

The CDR3 reads CASSPQFISGGSNTGELFF. The CDR3 coding sequence is TGCGCCAGCAGCCCCCAATTCATTAGCGGGGGCTCGAACACCGGGGAGCTGTTTTTT. The chain combines TRBV5-1 with TRBJ2-2, with TRBD2 identical over 9 bases. Germline-derived CDR1 and CDR2 are SGHRS and YFSETQ. The V and J ends lost 4 bases and 0 bases, in that order; junction bases with no gene match: 13. There are 19 residues in the CDR3.

In this sample, this clonotype turned up once. Given a much more abundant clone one base away, this may be a read error. The V and J genes are TRBV6-6 and TRBJ2-3; D remains unclear. This CDR3 region has 13 residues. Germline CDR1 and CDR2: MNHNY and SVGAGI (reference sequence). This chain's CDR3 is CTSSYDHTDTQYF. DNA of the CDR3: TGTACCAGCAGTTACGACCACACAGATACGCAGTATTTT.

In this sample, this clonotype turned up many times. The chain uses TRBV20-1 and TRBJ2-2, with a weak D call TRBD1 (7 bases). Germline V gives CDR1 DFQATT, CDR2 SNEGSKA (reference sequence). Trimming removed 6 bases from V and 3 bases from J, with 14 bases in between. The CDR3 length is 14 residues. The CDR3 DNA is TGCAGTGCAACCGACAGGGAGGACACCGGGGAGCTGTTTTTT. It specifies CSATDREDTGELFF.

The chain uses TRBV20-1 and TRBJ1-3, with D uncertain. Germline-derived CDR1 and CDR2 are DFQATT and SNEGSKA (reference sequence). V was shortened by 6 bases and J by 0 bases, with 15 bases between the two germline ends. There are 15 residues in the CDR3. The CDR3 sequence: CSAIPYVSSGNTIYF. The CDR3 nucleotides are TGCAGTGCCATACCGTATGTTAGCTCTGGAAACACCATATATTTT.

The chain couples TRBV2 to TRBJ2-5; D remains unclear. There are 18 residues in the CDR3. The germline V and J ends were trimmed by 0 bases and 3 bases, with 20 bases remaining between them. Germline CDR1 is SNHLY and CDR2 is FYNNEI. The CDR3 spells CASSEALSARPQEETQYF. The CDR3 bases are TGTGCCAGCAGTGAAGCGCTGTCGGCAAGGCCCCAAGAAGAGACCCAGTACTTC.

The chain's CDR3 is CASSLRKGAGPGANVLTF. In DNA form, the CDR3 reads TGTGCCAGCAGTTTAAGGAAGGGCGCAGGCCCTGGGGCCAACGTCCTGACTTTC. The chain recombines TRBV12-3 or TRBV12-4 with TRBJ2-6; D is unclear. V lost 2 bases and J 2 bases, leaving 16 bases between the germline ends. The CDR3 extends over 18 amino acids.

Comments on this clonotype: A much more abundant neighbour one base away suggests this may be a read error. J is TRBJ1-5 and V is TRBV9; no clear D gene. The V gene's germline CDR1 is SGDLS and CDR2 YYNGEE. CDR3 size: 14 residues. The CDR3 region has the DNA TGTGCCAGCAGCGTAGCGCCCGAGAATCAGCCCCAGAATTTT. Its translation: CASSVAPENQPQNF. The whole variable domain, remainder taken from reference TRBV9 and TRBJ1-5, is DSGVTQTPKHLITATGQRVTLRCSPRSGDLSVYWYQQSLDQGLQFLIQYYNGEERAKGNILERFSAQQFPDLHSELNLSSLELGDSALYFCASSVAPENQPQNFGDGTRLSIL.

This chain connects TRBV6-4 to TRBJ2-4; 7 bases map to TRBD1. This CDR3 spans 13 amino acids. Losses at the gene ends were 11 bases for V and 4 bases for J; bases not matched to a gene: 8. Germline lookup yields CDR1 MRHNA and CDR2 SNTAGT. CDR3 DNA sequence: TGTGCCTCCCACCGGGACAGAAAAAACATTCAGTACTTC. This sequence encodes CASHRDRKNIQYF.

A few counts support this clonotype. The chain couples TRBV7-2 to TRBJ2-7; 8 positions match TRBD2. Germline V gives CDR1 SGHTA, CDR2 FQGNSA. The CDR3 is 16 amino acids. The trim removed 7 bases at V and 2 bases at J, leaving 13 bases unmatched. In nucleotides, the CDR3 is TGTGCCAGCACCCACCCGGCGGGGGGAACCGCCTACGAGCAGTACTTC. This gives the protein CASTHPAGGTAYEQYF. The full variable domain, in which reference TRBV7-2 and TRBJ2-7 provide the parts outside the CDR3, is GAGVSQSPSNKVTEKGKDVELRCDPISGHTALYWYRQSLGQGLEFLIYFQGNSAPDKSGLPSDRFSAERTGGSVSTLTIQRTQQEDSAVYLCASTHPAGGTAYEQYFGPGTRLTVT.

The V gene is TRBV29-1, the J gene TRBJ1-6; maybe TRBD1 (5 bases). In germline, CDR1 is SQVTM, CDR2 ANQGSEA. V gave up 0 bases and J gave up 14 bases, with 14 bases separating them. The CDR3 totals 13 residues. Written as DNA, the CDR3 is TGCAGCGTTGAAGAGGTTTTAGGAGGGGCCCTCCACTTT. It encodes CSVEEVLGGALHF.

The chain couples TRBV10-3 to TRBJ2-7; a possible D gene is TRBD1 (5 bases). The length of the CDR3 is 15 residues. CDR1 and CDR2 from the germline V gene are ENHRY and SYGVKD. With 4 bases removed from V and 1 base from J, the gap between germline ends came to 14 bases. CDR3 sequence: CAISAPVQGSYEQYF. Here the CDR3 DNA reads TGTGCCATCAGTGCCCCGGTCCAGGGTTCCTACGAGCAGTACTTC.

This sequence joins TRBV20-1 and TRBJ2-7; the D gene could be TRBD1 or TRBD2 (6 bases each). The CDR3 is 12 amino acids. Trimming shortened V by 7 bases and J by 3 bases, and 13 bases separated the two germline ends. Germline V lookup: CDR1 DFQATT, CDR2 SNEGSKA (reference sequence). CDR3 coding DNA: TGCAGTGTCACACAGGGAGGCTACGAGCAGTACTTC. This translates into CSVTQGGYEQYF.

Only a few counts were recorded for this clonotype. The chain recombines TRBV5-4 with TRBJ2-3; weak D call: TRBD2 (7 bases). CDR3 size: 16 residues. Germline V gene lookup returns CDR1 SGHNT and CDR2 YYREEE (reference sequence). V dropped 0 bases and J dropped 3 bases, with 14 bases sitting between them. The chain's CDR3 is CASSLAAGAGTDTQYF. The CDR3 nucleotides read TGTGCCAGCAGCTTGGCGGCGGGGGCCGGGACAGATACGCAGTATTTT.

The chain joins TRBV18 to TRBJ2-5; 11 bases are a match to TRBD2. This CDR3 spans 15 amino acids. With 6 bases clipped from V and 4 bases from J, the junction kept 7 bases outside the gene matches. Looked up from germline, CDR1 is KGHSH and CDR2 is LQKENI. CDR3 nucleotide sequence: TGTGCCAGCTCGCCCGGGACTAGCGGTTTAGAGACCCAGTACTTC. This encodes CASSPGTSGLETQYF.

The rearrangement uses TRBV10-3 and TRBJ1-2, with no clear D. Trimming took 4 bases from V and 0 from J, leaving 9 bases between them. Per germline, CDR1 ENHRY and CDR2 SYGVKD. This CDR3 has 14 amino acids. The DNA of the CDR3 is TGTGCCATCAGTGTTCGGGAGACTAACTATGGCTACACCTTC. Translating gives CAISVRETNYGYTF.

The chain carries TRBV5-1 and TRBJ1-2, with 8 bases identical to TRBD1. J gave up 4 bases and V 2 bases, and 1 base lay outside the gene matches. The CDR3 totals 13 residues. In germline, CDR1 is SGHRS, CDR2 YFSETQ. CDR3 amino acids: CASSFGQGYGYTF. The CDR3, as DNA: TGCGCCAGCAGCTTCGGACAGGGCTATGGCTACACCTTC.

Note on this clonotype: The junction departs from germline at one end; a sequencing error may be responsible. The chain combines TRBV7-2 with TRBJ2-7; TRBD1 matches 7 bases. Germline values: CDR1 SGHTA, CDR2 FQGNSA. This CDR3 has 17 amino acids. This CDR3 reads CVSSTRTSGTDPYEQYF. Here the CDR3 DNA reads TGTGTCAGCAGCACGCGAACCTCCGGGACAGACCCCTACGAGCAGTACTTC.

This clonotype was picked up many times. This chain connects TRBV11-2 to TRBJ1-2; D is undetermined. Germline lookup yields CDR1 SGHAT and CDR2 FQNNGV. This CDR3 has 13 residues. Trimming cost V 2 bases and J 5 bases, with 9 bases left between them. The CDR3 DNA reads TGTGCCAGCAGCTTATACAGAGGGTATGGCTACACCTTC. Amino acids: CASSLYRGYGYTF.

At least ten counts were recorded for this clonotype. The genes are TRBV9 and TRBJ2-3; possibly TRBD1 or TRBD2 for D (5 bases each). There are 17 residues in the CDR3. CDR1 is SGDLS, CDR2 YYNGEE, per germline. Trimming cost V 4 bases and J 1 base, with 19 bases left between them. The CDR3 region is CASSSRGAPHGTDTQYF. For the CDR3, the DNA is TGTGCCAGCAGCTCCCGAGGGGCGCCCCATGGCACAGATACGCAGTATTTT.

The table lists this clonotype with a count of one. The chain couples TRBV13 to TRBJ1-1; D unresolved. Germline V CDR1 and CDR2: PRHDT, FYEKMQ (reference sequence). This CDR3 comprises 14 residues. The ends were cut back, 3 bases at V and 1 base at J, with 9 bases in the middle. The CDR3 coding sequence is TGTGCCAGCAGCTTCCGAAGCAGGAACACTGAAGCTTTCTTT. It translates to CASSFRSRNTEAFF.